The TCR beta chain under discussion was sequenced for a study of CD8+CD57+ T cells in acquired aplastic anemia. V was clipped by 6 bases and J by 3 bases; unmatched bases: 7. The germline V gene encodes CDR1 SNHLY and CDR2 FYNNEI. The CDR3 loop spans 15 amino acids. The sequenced patients had an expansion of CD8+CD57+ cells seen by flow cytometry. Genomic DNA was employed as the template in profiling TCR beta VDJ and CDR3. One entry per CDR3 protein results from TCRdb running MiXCR on the reads. There are about 200,000 distinct CDR3 sequences in the sample; 60% to 80% occur only once, and roughly three fifths lies in the top ten.

The gene calls are TRBV2 and TRBJ2-1, with 8 bases that match TRBD1. The sample consisted of sorted CD4+, CD8+, or CD8+CD57+ T cells (not recorded which) from PBMCs. The receptor was isolated from a human donor with aplastic anemia. The chain's CDR3 is CASRAGTGDYNEQFF. The CDR3 region has the DNA TGTGCCAGCAGGGCCGGGACAGGAGACTACAATGAGCAGTTCTTC.